Included here is one T cell receptor (beta chain) sequence, with context. Its antigen remains unidentified. Base qualities are not at hand, and no much larger clone is one base apart. This entry comes from a study of T cell responses to AZD1222 COVID-19 vaccine (dated by TCRdb to the early 2020s). Turning to the overall study: A total of just over 230 trial participants underwent TCR sequencing, of whom 207 received two doses of AZD1222 and some 25 received two doses of the MenACWY control vaccine. Enrollment into the trials was organized by age into subgroups of 18-55, 56-69 and 70-plus years, and those subgroups contained approximately 160, 26 and 62 TCR-sequenced participants, respectively. Broad study findings and their caveats: Participants were mostly white British, with more females than males. The authors suggested clonal diversity may have been underestimated. Only a handful of AZD1222 recipients were SARS-CoV-2 seropositive at baseline, limiting conclusions about previously exposed vaccinees. No day 14 peak-response samples were available, so repertoires were characterized only after the peak T cell response. Spike-specific TCR breadth and depth rose significantly after two AZD1222 doses compared with day 0 and with MenACWY recipients. Vaccine-associated CD4 TCRs spanned the whole spike protein, with dominant responses in regions 160-218 and 743-854. Reportedly, almost half of the unique spike-specific TCRs recognized epitopes lying outside the regions that are mutated in the B.1.351 and B.1.1.7 variants. In the small 56-69-year group, the increase in depth fell short of significance, most likely because of low power.

Interpreted using the paper, the time point label stands for: about 28 days (+/-7) after the second vaccine dose. Because spike-specific TCR depth and breadth did not differ between the two schedules, AZD1222 recipients who got a second dose at roughly 4 weeks were pooled with those who got a second dose at roughly 12 weeks. Vaccinee samples were obtained from the UK trials COV001 and COV002, which included a single-blind randomized controlled phase 2/3 trial of AZD1222 (ChAdOx1 nCoV-19) in healthy adults. Trial participant PBMC samples were collected at day 0 and day 28 after the second dose for TCRbeta chain sequencing. The CDR3 sequence holds 15 residues, the cysteine and phenylalanine included. Only CDR3 DNA is held: 45 bases, read in frame from base 1. V lost 5 bases and J lost 0 bases; the stretch between them is 11 bases long. The germline V gene (reference sequence) sets CDR1 to MNHEY and CDR2 to SMNVEV.

The CDR3 regions of human TCRbeta chains were analyzed by immunosequencing. The published analysis was carried out like this. Repertoire TCRs were matched against a reference library of SARS-CoV-2-specific TCRs generated with the MIRA antigen-specificity platform. Breadth was defined as the fraction of unique TCRs that were SARS-CoV-2-associated. Depth was defined as the fraction of total T cells that were SARS-CoV-2-associated. Using the MIRA data, each spike-specific TCR was mapped to the spike region that the TCR reacts to and placed in a CD4 or CD8 class. Log10-transformed breadth and depth values were compared by one-way ANOVA with Sidak's multiple comparisons tests. The table was pulled from immuneACCESS by TCRdb, which kept in-frame rearrangements only. Such tables lose some clones; where checked, under half of the loss comes from unresolved V genes, and the rest has no known cause. The DNA was the basis for D and trimming; V, J and clone size are from that table. This sample has some 86,000 clones in its table, and 88% of those were observed once. 6.9% of the sample lies in the top ten.

The receptor was isolated from an adult who received the AZD1222 COVID-19 vaccine. The chain is assembled from TRBV27 and TRBJ1-5; no D gene is confidently identified. The sequencing here drew on peripheral blood, taken 28 days after the second AZD1222 dose. Here is the DNA: TGTGCCAGCAGTCCCCAAAGATATAGCAATCAGCCCCAGCATTTT. Translated, it gives CASSPQRYSNQPQHF.